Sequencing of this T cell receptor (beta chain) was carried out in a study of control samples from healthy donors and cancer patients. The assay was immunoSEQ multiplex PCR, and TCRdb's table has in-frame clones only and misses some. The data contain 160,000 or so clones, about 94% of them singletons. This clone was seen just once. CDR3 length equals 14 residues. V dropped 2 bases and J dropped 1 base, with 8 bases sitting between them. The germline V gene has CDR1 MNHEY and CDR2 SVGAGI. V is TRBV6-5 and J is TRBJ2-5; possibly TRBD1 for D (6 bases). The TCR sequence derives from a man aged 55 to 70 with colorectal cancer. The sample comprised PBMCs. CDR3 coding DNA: TGTGCCAGCAGTTACCCCAGGGGCCAAGAGACCCAGTACTTC. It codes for CASSYPRGQETQYF.